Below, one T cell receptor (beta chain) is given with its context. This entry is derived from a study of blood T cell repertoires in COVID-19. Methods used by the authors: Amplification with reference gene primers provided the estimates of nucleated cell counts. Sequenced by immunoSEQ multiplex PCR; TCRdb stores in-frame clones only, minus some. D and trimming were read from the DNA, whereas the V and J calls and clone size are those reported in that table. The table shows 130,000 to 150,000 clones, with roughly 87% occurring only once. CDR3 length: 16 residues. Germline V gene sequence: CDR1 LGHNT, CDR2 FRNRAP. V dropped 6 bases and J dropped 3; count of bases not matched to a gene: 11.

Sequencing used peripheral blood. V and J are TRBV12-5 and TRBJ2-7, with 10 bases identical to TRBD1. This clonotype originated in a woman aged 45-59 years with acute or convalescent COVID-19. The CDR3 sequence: CASGNDRTGGYYEQYF. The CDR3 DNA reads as TGTGCTAGTGGCAACGACAGGACAGGGGGGTACTACGAGCAGTACTTC.